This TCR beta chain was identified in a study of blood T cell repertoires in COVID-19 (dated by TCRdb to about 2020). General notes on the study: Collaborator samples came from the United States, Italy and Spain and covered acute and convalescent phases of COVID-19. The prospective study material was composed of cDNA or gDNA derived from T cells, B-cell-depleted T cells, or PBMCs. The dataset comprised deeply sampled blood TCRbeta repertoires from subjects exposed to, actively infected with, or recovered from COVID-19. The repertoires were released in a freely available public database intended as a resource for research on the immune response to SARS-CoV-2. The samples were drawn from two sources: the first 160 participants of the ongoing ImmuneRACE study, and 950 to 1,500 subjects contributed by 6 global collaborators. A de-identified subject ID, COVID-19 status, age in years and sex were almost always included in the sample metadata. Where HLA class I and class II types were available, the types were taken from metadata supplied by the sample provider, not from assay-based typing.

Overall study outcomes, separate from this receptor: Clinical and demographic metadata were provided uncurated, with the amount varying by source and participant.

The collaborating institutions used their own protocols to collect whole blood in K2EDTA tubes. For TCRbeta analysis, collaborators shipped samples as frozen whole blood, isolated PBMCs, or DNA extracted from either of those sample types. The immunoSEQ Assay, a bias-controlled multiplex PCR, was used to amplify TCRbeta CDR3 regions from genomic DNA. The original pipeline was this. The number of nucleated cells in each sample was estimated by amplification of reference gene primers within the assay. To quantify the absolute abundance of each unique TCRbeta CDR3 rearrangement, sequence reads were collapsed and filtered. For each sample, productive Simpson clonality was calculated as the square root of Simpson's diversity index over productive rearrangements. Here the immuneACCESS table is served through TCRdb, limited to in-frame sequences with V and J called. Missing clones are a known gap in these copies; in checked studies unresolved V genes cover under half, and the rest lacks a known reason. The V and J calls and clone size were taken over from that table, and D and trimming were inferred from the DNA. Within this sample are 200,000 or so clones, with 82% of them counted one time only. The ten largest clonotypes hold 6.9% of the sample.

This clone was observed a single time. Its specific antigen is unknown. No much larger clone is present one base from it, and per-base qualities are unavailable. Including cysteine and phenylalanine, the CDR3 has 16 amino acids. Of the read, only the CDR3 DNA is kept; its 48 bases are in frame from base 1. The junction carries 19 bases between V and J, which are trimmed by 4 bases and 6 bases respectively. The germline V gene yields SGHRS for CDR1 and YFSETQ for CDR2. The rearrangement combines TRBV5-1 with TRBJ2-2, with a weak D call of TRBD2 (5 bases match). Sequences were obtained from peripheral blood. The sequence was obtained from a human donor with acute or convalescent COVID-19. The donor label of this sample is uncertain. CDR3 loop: CASSLPGLSVPGELFF. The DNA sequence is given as TGCGCCAGCAGCCTCCCAGGACTCTCAGTCCCCGGGGAGCTGTTTTTT.